The T cell receptor beta chain described here comes from a study of Graves' ophthalmopathy and Graves' hyperthyroidism. The study amplified TCR beta CDR3 regions using RNA transcripts. Amplification began with first-round RT-PCR using HTBI primers, then second-round multiplex PCR was performed. TCRdb reprocessed the multiplex PCR reads via MiXCR and lists one record per CDR3 protein. This sample carries 600,000 to 950,000 distinct CDR3 sequences, approximately 40% of them seen once, and the ten largest clones take approximately 43%. Per the germline V gene, CDR1 is SGHAT and CDR2 is FQNNGV. V trimming: 5 bases; J trimming: 5 bases; junction bases outside the gene matches: 12. The CDR3 totals 15 residues.

The chain employs TRBV11-2 and TRBJ2-7, with 7 bases identical to TRBD1. The receptor was derived from an adult man with Graves' ophthalmopathy. Sequencing was performed on peripheral blood. In DNA, the CDR3 is TGTGCCAGCAGCATCGGACAGGACTGGGTGAACGAGCAGTACTTC. Its translation: CASSIGQDWVNEQYF.